The source of this T cell receptor (beta chain) is a study of blood T cell repertoires in COVID-19. Across the study: Donors in the United States, Italy and Spain gave samples during acute or convalescent COVID-19. PBMCs, B-cell-depleted T cells, or T cells were the source of the cDNA or gDNA that made up the material.

As handled by the study authors: Reference gene primer amplification yielded estimated nucleated cell counts. Sequenced by immunoSEQ multiplex PCR; TCRdb stores in-frame clones only, minus some. V and J calls and clone size come straight from that table; D and trimming were deduced from the DNA. The sample lists more than 55,000 clones, around 79% occurring once. V trimming: 8 bases; J trimming: 2 bases; junction bases outside the gene matches: 2. The CDR3 loop spans 14 amino acids. Germline CDR1 and CDR2: ENHRY and SYGVKD. This clone was observed a single time. The clonotype originates from a man in his 60s with acute or convalescent COVID-19. The chain carries TRBV10-3 and TRBJ2-2; TRBD2 matches 10 bases. Sequenced: peripheral blood. CDR3 sequence: CAIRTSGNTGELFF. CDR3 in DNA: TGTGCCATCCGGACTAGCGGCAACACCGGGGAGCTGTTTTTT.